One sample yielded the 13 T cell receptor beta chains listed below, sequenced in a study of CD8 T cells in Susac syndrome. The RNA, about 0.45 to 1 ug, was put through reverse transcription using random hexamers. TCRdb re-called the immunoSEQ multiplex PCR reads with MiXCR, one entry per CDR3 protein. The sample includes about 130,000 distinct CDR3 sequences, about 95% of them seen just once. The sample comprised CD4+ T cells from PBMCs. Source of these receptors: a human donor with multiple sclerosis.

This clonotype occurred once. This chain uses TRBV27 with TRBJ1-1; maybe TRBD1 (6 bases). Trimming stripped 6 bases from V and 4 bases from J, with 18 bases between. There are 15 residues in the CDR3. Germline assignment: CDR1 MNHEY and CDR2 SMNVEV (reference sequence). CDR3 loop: CASRTLGGRITEAFF. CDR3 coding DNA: TGTGCCAGCAGAACACTCGGGGGGCGGATCACTGAAGCTTTCTTT.

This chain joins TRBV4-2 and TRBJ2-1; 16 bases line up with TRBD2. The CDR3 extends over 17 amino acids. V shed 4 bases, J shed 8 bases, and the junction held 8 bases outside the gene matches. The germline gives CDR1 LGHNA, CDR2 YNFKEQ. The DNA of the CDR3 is TGTGCCAGCAGCCCAGGGACTAGCGGGAGGGCCGGGGATGAGCAGTTCTTC. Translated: CASSPGTSGRAGDEQFF.

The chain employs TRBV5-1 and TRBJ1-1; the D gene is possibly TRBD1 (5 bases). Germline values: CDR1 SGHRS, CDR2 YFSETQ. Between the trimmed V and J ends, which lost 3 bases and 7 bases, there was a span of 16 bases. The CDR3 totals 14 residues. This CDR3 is CASSSSGTLGEAFF. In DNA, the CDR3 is TGCGCCAGCAGCTCATCGGGGACCCTGGGTGAAGCTTTCTTT.

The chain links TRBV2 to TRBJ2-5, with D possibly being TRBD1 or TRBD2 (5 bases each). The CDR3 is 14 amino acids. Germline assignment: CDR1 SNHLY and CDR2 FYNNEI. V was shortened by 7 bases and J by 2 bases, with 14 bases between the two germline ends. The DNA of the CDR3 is TGTGCCAGCACCTCGGGACGGTCGCAAGAGACCCAGTACTTC. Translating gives CASTSGRSQETQYF.

This CDR3 reads CSVEPLRDIDTEAFF. The CDR3 DNA sequence: TGCAGCGTTGAGCCATTACGGGACATCGACACTGAAGCTTTCTTT. The chain combines TRBV29-1 with TRBJ1-1; D might be TRBD1 (6 bases). Germline CDR1 is SQVTM and CDR2 is ANQGSEA. With 3 bases removed from V and 3 bases from J, the gap between germline ends came to 17 bases. The CDR3 loop spans 15 amino acids. Filled out from reference TRBV29-1 and TRBJ1-1, the complete variable domain reads SAVISQKPSRDICQRGTSLTIQCQVDSQVTMMFWYRQQPGQSLTLIATANQGSEATYESGFVIDKFPISRPNLTFSTLTVSNMSPEDSSIYLCSVEPLRDIDTEAFFGQGTRLTVV.

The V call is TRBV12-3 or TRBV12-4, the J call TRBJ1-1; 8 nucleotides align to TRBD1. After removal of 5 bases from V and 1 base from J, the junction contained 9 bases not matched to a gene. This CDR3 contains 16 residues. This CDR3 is CASSPPRGRGNTEAFF. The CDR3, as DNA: TGTGCCAGCAGTCCACCCAGGGGGCGCGGGAACACTGAAGCTTTCTTT.

The chain's CDR3 is CASSLRDNSYEQYF. CDR3 nucleotide sequence: TGCGCCAGCAGCCTCCGGGACAATTCCTACGAGCAGTACTTC. This rearrangement joins TRBV5-1 to TRBJ2-7, with a possible D match to TRBD1 (6 bases). The CDR3 is made up of 14 amino acids. Germline CDR1 is SGHRS and CDR2 is YFSETQ. V lost 4 bases and J 1 base, leaving 12 bases between the germline ends. The entire variable domain, with the rest obtained from reference TRBV5-1 and TRBJ2-7, is as follows: KAGVTQTPRYLIKTRGQQVTLSCSPISGHRSVSWYQQTPGQGLQFLFEYFSETQRNKGNFPGRFSGRQFSNSRSEMNVSTLELGDSALYLCASSLRDNSYEQYFGPGTRLTVT.

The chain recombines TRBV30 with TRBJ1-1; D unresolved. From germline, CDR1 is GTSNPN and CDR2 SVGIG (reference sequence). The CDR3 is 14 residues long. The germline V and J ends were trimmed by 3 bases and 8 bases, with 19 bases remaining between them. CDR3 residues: CAWSGYHGETEAFF. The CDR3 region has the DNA TGTGCCTGGAGCGGATACCACGGAGAGACAGAAGCTTTCTTT.

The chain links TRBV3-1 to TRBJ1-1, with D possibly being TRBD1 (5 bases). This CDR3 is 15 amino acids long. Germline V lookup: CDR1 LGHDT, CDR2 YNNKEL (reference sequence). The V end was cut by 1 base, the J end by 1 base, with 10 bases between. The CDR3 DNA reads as TGTGCCAGCAGCCAAGGACGAGGGGAGAACACTGAAGCTTTCTTT. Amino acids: CASSQGRGENTEAFF.

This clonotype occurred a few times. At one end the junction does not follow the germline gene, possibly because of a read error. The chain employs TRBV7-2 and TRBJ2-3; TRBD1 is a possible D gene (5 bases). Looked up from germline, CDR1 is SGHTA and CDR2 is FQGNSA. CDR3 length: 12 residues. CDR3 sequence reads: CASSLVQGLQDF. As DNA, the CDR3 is TGTGCCAGCAGCTTAGTGCAGGGCCTTCAAGATTTT.

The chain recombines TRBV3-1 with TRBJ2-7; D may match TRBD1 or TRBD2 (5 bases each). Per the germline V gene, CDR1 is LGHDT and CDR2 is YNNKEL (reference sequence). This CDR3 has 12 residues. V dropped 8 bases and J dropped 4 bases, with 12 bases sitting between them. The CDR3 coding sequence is TGTGCCAGCGGGGGTCCCCGATACGAGCAGTACTTC. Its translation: CASGGPRYEQYF.

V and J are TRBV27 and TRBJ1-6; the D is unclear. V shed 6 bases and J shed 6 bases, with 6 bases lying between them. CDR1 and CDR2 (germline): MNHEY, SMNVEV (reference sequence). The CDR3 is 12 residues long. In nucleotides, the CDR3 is TGTGCCAGCAGACTCAGTAATTCACCCCTCCACTTT. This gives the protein CASRLSNSPLHF.

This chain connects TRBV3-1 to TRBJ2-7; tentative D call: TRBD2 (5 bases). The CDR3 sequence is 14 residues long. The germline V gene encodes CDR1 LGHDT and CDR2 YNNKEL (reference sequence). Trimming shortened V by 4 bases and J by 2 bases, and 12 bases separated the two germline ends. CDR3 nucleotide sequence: TGTGCCAGCAGCCCCCGGGGTCATCCCTACGAGCAGTACTTC. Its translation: CASSPRGHPYEQYF.